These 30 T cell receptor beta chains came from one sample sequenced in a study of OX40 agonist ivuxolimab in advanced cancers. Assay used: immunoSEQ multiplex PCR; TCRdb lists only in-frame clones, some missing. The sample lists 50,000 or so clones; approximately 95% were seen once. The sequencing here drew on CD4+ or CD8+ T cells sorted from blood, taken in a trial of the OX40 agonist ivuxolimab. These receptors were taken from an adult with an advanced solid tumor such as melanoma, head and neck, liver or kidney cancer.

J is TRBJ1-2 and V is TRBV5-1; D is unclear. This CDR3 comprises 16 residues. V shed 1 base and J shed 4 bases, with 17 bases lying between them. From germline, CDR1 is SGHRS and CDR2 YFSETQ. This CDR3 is CASSLSSELYFYGYTF. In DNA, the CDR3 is TGCGCCAGCAGCTTGTCGTCGGAGTTATACTTCTATGGCTACACCTTC.

For the CDR3, the DNA is TGTGCCAGCAGCGTGCCCGGGGAGCTGTTTTTT. Translation gives CASSVPGELFF. The chain couples TRBV9 to TRBJ2-2; no clear D gene. Looked up from germline, CDR1 is SGDLS and CDR2 is YYNGEE. The germline V and J ends were trimmed by 2 bases and 6 bases, with 2 bases remaining between them. The CDR3 is 11 amino acids.

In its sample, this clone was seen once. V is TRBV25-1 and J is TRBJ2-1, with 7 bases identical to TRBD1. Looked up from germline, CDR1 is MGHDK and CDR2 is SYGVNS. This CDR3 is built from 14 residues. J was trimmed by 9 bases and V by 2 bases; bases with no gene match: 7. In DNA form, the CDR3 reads TGTGCCAGCAGTGAAGAGGGGGCCTATACTGAGCAGTTCTTC. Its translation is CASSEEGAYTEQFF.

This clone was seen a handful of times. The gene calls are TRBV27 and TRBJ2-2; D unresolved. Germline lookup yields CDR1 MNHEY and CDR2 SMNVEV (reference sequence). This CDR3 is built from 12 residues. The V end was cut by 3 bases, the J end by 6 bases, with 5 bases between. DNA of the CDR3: TGTGCCAGCAGTTTTTTTCCCGGGGAGCTGTTTTTT. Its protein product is CASSFFPGELFF.

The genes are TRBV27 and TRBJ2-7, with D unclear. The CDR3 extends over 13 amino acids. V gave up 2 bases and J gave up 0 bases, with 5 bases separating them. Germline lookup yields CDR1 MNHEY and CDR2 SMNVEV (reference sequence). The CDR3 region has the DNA TGTGCCAGCAGTTTAATTAGCTCCTACGAGCAGTACTTC. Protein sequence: CASSLISSYEQYF.

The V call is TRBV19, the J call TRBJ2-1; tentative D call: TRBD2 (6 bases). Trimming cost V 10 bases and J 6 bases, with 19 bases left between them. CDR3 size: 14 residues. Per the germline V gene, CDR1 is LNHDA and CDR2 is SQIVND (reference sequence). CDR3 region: CATPIRGRTNEQFF. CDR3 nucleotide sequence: TGTGCCACCCCCATCCGGGGGAGAACCAATGAGCAGTTCTTC.

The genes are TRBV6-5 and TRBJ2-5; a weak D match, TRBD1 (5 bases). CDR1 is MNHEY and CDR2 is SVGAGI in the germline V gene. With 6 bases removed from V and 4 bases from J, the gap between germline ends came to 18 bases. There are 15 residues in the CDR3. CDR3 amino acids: CASRQGVGPGETQYF. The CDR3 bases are TGTGCCAGCAGGCAAGGGGTGGGCCCAGGAGAGACCCAGTACTTC.

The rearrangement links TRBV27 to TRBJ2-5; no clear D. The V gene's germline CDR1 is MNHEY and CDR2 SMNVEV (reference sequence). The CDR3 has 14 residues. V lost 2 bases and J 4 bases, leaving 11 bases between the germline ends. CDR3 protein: CASSLHATRETQYF. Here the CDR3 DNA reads TGTGCCAGCAGTTTACATGCGACCCGAGAGACCCAGTACTTC.

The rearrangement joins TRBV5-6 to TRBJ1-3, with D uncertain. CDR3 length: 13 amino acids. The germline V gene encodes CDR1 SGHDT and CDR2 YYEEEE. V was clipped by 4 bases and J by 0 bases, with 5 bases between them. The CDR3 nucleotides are TGTGCCAGCAGCGAAAGCTCTGGAAACACCATATATTTT. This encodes CASSESSGNTIYF.

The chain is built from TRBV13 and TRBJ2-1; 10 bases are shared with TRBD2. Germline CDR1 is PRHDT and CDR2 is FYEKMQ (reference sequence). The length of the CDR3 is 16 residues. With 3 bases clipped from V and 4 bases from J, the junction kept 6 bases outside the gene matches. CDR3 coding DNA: TGTGCCAGCAGCTTCTCACGGACTAGCGGATACAATGAGCAGTTCTTC. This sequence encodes CASSFSRTSGYNEQFF.

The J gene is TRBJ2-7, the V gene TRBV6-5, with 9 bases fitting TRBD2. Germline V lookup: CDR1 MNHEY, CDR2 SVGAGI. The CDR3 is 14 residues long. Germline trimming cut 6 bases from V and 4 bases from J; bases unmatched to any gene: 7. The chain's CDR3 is CASRPGTSTYEQYF. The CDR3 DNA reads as TGTGCCAGCAGGCCCGGGACTAGCACGTACGAGCAGTACTTC.

CDR3 nucleotide sequence: TGTGCCAGCAGCGCGGGACATCGCAGCTATGGCTACACCTTC. Translated, it gives CASSAGHRSYGYTF. This rearrangement joins TRBV9 to TRBJ1-2; tentatively, D is TRBD1 (6 bases). This CDR3 region has 14 residues. Between the trimmed V and J ends, which lost 3 bases and 4 bases, there was a span of 13 bases. Germline-derived CDR1 and CDR2 are SGDLS and YYNGEE.

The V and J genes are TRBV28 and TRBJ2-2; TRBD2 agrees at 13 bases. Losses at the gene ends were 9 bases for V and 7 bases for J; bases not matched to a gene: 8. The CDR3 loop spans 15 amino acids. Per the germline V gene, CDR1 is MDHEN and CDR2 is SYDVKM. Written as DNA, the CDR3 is TGTGCCAGTGAGACTAGCGGGGGGTCCCACGGGGAGCTGTTTTTT. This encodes CASETSGGSHGELFF.

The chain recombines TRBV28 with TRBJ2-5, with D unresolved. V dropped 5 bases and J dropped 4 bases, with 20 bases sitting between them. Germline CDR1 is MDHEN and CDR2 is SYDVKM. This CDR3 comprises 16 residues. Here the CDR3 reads CASSKILATRVETQYF. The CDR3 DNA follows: TGTGCCAGCAGTAAAATTTTAGCAACTCGGGTAGAGACCCAGTACTTC.

DNA for the CDR3: TGTGCCAGCATCTCAGCCTGGGGCTACAATGAGCAGTTCTTC. Its translation is CASISAWGYNEQFF. V gene TRBV6-1 combines with J gene TRBJ2-1; D unresolved. The CDR3 has 14 residues. The V end lost 7 bases, the J end lost 3 bases, and 13 bases lay between the germline ends. Germline values: CDR1 MNHNS, CDR2 SASEGT.

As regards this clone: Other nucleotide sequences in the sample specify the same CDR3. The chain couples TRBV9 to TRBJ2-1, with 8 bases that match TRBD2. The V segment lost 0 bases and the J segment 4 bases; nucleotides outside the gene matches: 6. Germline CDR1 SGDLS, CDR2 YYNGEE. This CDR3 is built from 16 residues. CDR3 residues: CASSVGLAGLYNEQFF. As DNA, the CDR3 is TGTGCCAGCAGCGTAGGCTTAGCGGGGTTGTACAATGAGCAGTTCTTC.

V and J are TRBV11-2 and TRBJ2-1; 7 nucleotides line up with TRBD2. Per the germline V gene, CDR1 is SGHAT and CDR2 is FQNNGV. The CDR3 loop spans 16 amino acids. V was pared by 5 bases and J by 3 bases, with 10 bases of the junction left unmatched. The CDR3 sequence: CASSKSPRDYYNEQFF. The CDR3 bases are TGTGCCAGCAGCAAATCCCCCCGGGACTACTACAATGAGCAGTTCTTC.

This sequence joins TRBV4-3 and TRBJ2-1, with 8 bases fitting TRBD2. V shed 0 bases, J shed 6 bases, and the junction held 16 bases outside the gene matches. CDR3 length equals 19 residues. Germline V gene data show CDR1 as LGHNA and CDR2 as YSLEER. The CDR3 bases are TGCGCCAGCAGCCAAGATATCGGCCCCGCAGTGACTAGCGCCAATGAGCAGTTCTTC. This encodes CASSQDIGPAVTSANEQFF.

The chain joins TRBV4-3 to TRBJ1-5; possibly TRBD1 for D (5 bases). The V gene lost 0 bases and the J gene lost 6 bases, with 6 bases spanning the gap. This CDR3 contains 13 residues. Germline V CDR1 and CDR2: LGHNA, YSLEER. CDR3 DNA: TGCGCCAGCAGCCAAGAGGGGGGTCAGCCCCAGCATTTT. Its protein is CASSQEGGQPQHF.

CDR3: CASSSGQRNQPQHF. The DNA for the CDR3 is TGTGCCAGCAGCTCGGGACAGCGCAATCAGCCCCAGCATTTT. The rearrangement links TRBV13 to TRBJ1-5; 7 nucleotides match TRBD1. Germline lookup yields CDR1 PRHDT and CDR2 FYEKMQ (reference sequence). The CDR3 contains 14 residues. The V gene end was trimmed by 4 bases and the J gene end by 2 bases; junction bases not matched to a gene: 2.

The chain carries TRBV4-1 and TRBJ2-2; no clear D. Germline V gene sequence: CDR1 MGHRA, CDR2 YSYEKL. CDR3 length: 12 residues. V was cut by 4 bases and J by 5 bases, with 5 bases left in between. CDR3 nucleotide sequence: TGCGCCAGCAGCCGGGAAACCGGGGAGCTGTTTTTT. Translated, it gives CASSRETGELFF.

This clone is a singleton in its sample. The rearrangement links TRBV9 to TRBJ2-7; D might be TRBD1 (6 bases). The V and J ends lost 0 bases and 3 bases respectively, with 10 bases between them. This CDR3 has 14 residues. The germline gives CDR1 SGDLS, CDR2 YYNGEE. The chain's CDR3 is CASSVETGLYEQYF. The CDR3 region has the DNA TGTGCCAGCAGCGTAGAGACAGGCCTCTACGAGCAGTACTTC.

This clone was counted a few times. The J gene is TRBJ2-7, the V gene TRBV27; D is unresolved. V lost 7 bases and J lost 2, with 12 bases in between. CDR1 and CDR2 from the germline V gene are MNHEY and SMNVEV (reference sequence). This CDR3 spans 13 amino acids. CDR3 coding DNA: TGTGCCAGCACCTTAGACCGAACCTACGAGCAGTACTTC. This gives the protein CASTLDRTYEQYF.

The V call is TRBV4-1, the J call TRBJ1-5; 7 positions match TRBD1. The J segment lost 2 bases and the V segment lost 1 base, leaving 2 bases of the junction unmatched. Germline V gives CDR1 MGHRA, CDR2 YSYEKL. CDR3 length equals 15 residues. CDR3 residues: CASSQVGQGNQPQHF. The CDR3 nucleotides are TGCGCCAGCAGCCAAGTCGGACAGGGCAATCAGCCCCAGCATTTT.

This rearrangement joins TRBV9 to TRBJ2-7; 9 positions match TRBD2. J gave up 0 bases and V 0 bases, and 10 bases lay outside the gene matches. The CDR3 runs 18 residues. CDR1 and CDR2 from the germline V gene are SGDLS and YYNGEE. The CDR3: CASSVEGSGSFSSYEQYF. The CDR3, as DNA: TGTGCCAGCAGCGTAGAGGGTAGCGGGAGCTTTAGCTCCTACGAGCAGTACTTC. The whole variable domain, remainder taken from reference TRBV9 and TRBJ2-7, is DSGVTQTPKHLITATGQRVTLRCSPRSGDLSVYWYQQSLDQGLQFLIQYYNGEERAKGNILERFSAQQFPDLHSELNLSSLELGDSALYFCASSVEGSGSFSSYEQYFGPGTRLTVT.

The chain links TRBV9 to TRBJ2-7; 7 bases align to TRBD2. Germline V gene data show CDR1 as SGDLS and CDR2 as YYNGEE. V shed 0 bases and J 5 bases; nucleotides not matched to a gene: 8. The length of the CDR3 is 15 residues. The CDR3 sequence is CASSVEGRAQDEQYF. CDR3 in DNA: TGTGCCAGCAGCGTAGAGGGGAGGGCCCAGGACGAGCAGTACTTC.

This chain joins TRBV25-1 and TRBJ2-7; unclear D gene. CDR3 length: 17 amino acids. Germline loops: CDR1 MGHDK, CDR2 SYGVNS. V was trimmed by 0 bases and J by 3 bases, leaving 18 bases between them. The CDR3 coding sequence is TGTGCCAGCAGTGAATATGTCGTCAGTTCCTCCAACTACGAGCAGTACTTC. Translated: CASSEYVVSSSNYEQYF.

The DNA of the CDR3 is TGCAGCGGATTGGGCTACCCGTGGGGTGAGCAGTACTTC. Translation gives CSGLGYPWGEQYF. This chain uses TRBV29-1 with TRBJ2-7; D not resolved. Trimming took off 7 bases at V and 7 bases at J, with 20 bases between the two ends. The CDR3 consists of 13 residues. Germline V gene lookup returns CDR1 SQVTM and CDR2 ANQGSEA.

CDR3 bases: TGTGCCAGCAGTTCCACCTACCTGACTAGCGGGAGGGGAGATGAGCAGTTCTTC. Translated, it gives CASSSTYLTSGRGDEQFF. The rearrangement joins TRBV28 to TRBJ2-1; 14 bases agree with TRBD2. The CDR3 extends over 18 amino acids. V was clipped by 4 bases and J by 8 bases; unmatched bases: 13. The V gene's germline CDR1 is MDHEN and CDR2 SYDVKM. The full variable domain, its missing parts supplied by reference TRBV28 and TRBJ2-1, is DVKVTQSSRYLVKRTGEKVFLECVQDMDHENMFWYRQDPGLGLRLIYFSYDVKMKEKGDIPEGYSVSREKKERFSLILESASTNQTSMYLCASSSTYLTSGRGDEQFFGPGTRLTVL.

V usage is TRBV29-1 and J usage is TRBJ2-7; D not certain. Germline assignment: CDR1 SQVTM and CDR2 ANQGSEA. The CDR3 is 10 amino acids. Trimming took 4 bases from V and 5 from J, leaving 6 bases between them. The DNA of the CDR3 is TGCAGCGTTGTGGTGAACGAGCAGTACTTC. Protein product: CSVVVNEQYF.